The present T cell receptor beta chain was sequenced within a study of radiation and T cells in renal cell carcinoma. Study overall: Nephrectomy followed 15 Gy stereotactic body radiation by 4 weeks.

The length of the CDR3 is 13 residues. Looked up from germline, CDR1 is MNHNS and CDR2 is SASEGT. V lost 1 base to trimming and J lost 7 bases, with 10 bases between them. Time point here: baseline pretreatment blood. Treatment in this sample: 15 Gy SBRT to primary tumor, nephrectomy 4 weeks later. The patient's renal cell carcinoma had clear cell pathology. Profiled with immunoSEQ multiplex PCR; TCRdb holds only in-frame clones, not every one. The table has about 95,000 clones, about 86% seen once. Study findings and constraints: In blood, top tumor clones expanded by 2 weeks, shrinking by 4. Pretreatment tumor biopsies were lacking, so baseline clonotypes are unknown.

Remarks on this clone: As yet, its antigen is unknown.

This TCR derives from a man aged 50 to 60 with renal cell carcinoma. The genes are TRBV6-1 and TRBJ2-5; possible D gene TRBD2, 5 bases. The sequencing used blood, collected from a patient whose treatment included radiotherapy and nephrectomy. Here the CDR3 DNA reads TGTGCCAGCAGTGAAGTGGGAGAAGGGACCCAGTACTTC. It yields the protein CASSEVGEGTQYF.